The clone carrying this T cell receptor beta chain was counted a few times. Antigen specificity is unknown. TCRdb re-called the reads with MiXCR, one entry per CDR3 protein. The sample has about 110,000 distinct CDR3 sequences; roughly 39% are singletons. With 7 bases removed from V and 8 bases from J, the gap between germline ends came to 14 bases. The CDR3 consists of 13 residues. CDR1 is MNHNS and CDR2 is SASEGT in the germline V gene. This specimen comes from a study of T cell repertoires in cytomegalovirus infection. Study overall: Recently identified HLA-C-restricted CMV epitopes and well-studied HLA-B-restricted CMV epitopes were used by the study. In public TCR beta signatures, there were indications of both CMV infection and matching HLA type.

Study-wide findings and caveats: Pooled public TCR beta family frequency picked out CMV carriers with the relevant HLA. The ex vivo response showed dominance by HLA-C-restricted CMV-specific TCR beta clonotypes.

The receptor was derived from a human donor in good health (CMV status not recorded). Some clones in this sample may be carry-over from other donors' samples. The chain links TRBV6-1 to TRBJ1-4; D is undetermined. The material was CD8+ T cells from cultured PBMCs, obtained from culture after CMV antigen stimulation. CDR3 in amino acids: CASKWALGEKLFF. The CDR3 nucleotides read TGTGCCAGCAAGTGGGCGCTGGGGGAAAAACTGTTTTTT.